The clone carrying this TCR beta chain was found a few times. This CDR3 has 15 amino acids. Trimming removed 1 base at V and 0 bases at J, with 11 bases between. CDR1 is SGHTS, CDR2 YDEGEE, per germline. In the study's own analysis: Researchers report that nucleated cell counts were estimated from reference gene primer amplification. Sequenced by immunoSEQ multiplex PCR; TCRdb stores in-frame clones only, minus some. Clone size and V and J calls were adopted from that table, with D and trimming inferred from the DNA. The repertoire has about 33,000 clones, approximately 85% of them found once; the top ten carry under 9.5%. The sample originates from a study of blood T cell repertoires in COVID-19. Study-level background: T cells, B-cell-depleted T cells, or PBMCs supplied cDNA or gDNA.

Material: peripheral blood. The chain is built from TRBV5-8 and TRBJ2-7; TRBD2 is a possible D gene (5 bases). The source of this sequence is an elderly man with active COVID-19. DNA for the CDR3: TGTGCCAGCAGCTTGTTTGGAGGAAGCTCCTACGAGCAGTACTTC. As protein: CASSLFGGSSYEQYF.